The clone carrying this T cell receptor beta chain was recorded many times. This record comes from a study of T cell repertoires in cytomegalovirus infection. Study details: Indicated by public TCR beta signatures were CMV infection and matching HLA type.

TCRdb re-called the reads with MiXCR, one entry per CDR3 protein. The data hold a few hundred thousand distinct CDR3 sequences, with about 15% observed a single time. This CDR3 contains 14 residues. Trimming removed 2 bases at V and 3 bases at J, with 10 bases between. The germline gives CDR1 SGHTA, CDR2 FQGNSA. This clonotype was obtained from a human donor in good health (CMV status not recorded). Some clones in this sample may be carry-over from other donors' samples. The sample comprised CD8+ T cells from PBMCs. The V and J genes are TRBV7-2 and TRBJ2-5; the D gene could be TRBD1 or TRBD2 (5 bases each). CDR3: CASSLILGEETQYF. Here the CDR3 DNA reads TGTGCCAGCAGCTTAATCTTGGGGGAAGAGACCCAGTACTTC. Combining the CDR3 with reference TRBV7-2 and TRBJ2-5 gives the whole variable domain GAGVSQSPSNKVTEKGKDVELRCDPISGHTALYWYRQSLGQGLEFLIYFQGNSAPDKSGLPSDRFSAERTGGSVSTLTIQRTQQEDSAVYLCASSLILGEETQYFGPGTRLLVL.